This T cell receptor beta chain was captured in a study of response to subunit inactivated influenza vaccine listed by TCRdb under 2018. Regarding the complete study: Deep quantitative T cell receptor repertoire profiling was used in the study to track responses to a trivalent subunit inactivated influenza vaccine. Overall study results and their limits: It was suggested by the authors that each seasonal influenza vaccination may recruit only a limited number of new T cells.

Preparation of the library involved RT-PCR. The instrument given in TCRdb is Illumina HiSeq 2500. Starting from the raw public reads, TCRdb applied fastp trimming at Q25, assembled clones with MiXCR and retained in-frame beta chains. Here each entry gathers all rows of one CDR3 protein and keeps the most common genes and DNA. Present in this sample are hundreds of thousands of distinct CDR3 sequences, 15% to 19% of which were seen just once. Of the sample, about 9.9% falls within the top ten clones. Remarks on this clonotype: Its antigen remains undetermined. Within one base of it there is no much larger clone, and no base qualities were kept.

CDR1 MNHEY and CDR2 SVGAGI were looked up in the germline V gene. Trimming takes 2 bases from V and 1 base from J, and the germline ends sit 11 bases apart. Reading from cysteine to phenylalanine, the CDR3 counts 15 amino acids. Left in the record is the CDR3 DNA by itself, 45 bases read in frame from the first base. The V and J genes are TRBV6-5 and TRBJ1-1, and the D gene may be TRBD1, 5 bases matching. This sequence originates from a man over 45 who received an inactivated influenza vaccine. Donor details come from another sample of the same person, matched by shared clones. The specimen comprised PBMCs from blood, sampled about 12 days after vaccination. The nucleotide sequence reads as follows: TGTGCCAGCAGTTACGGGTACACAGGGAACACTGAAGCTTTCTTT. Protein translation: CASSYGYTGNTEAFF.